One and the same sample provided the 13 T cell receptor beta chains below, sequenced in a study of breast tumors, draining lymph nodes, adjacent tissues listed by TCRdb under 2016. Lymph node samples were obtained from the axillary draining lymph nodes of breast cancer patients. Library preparation used multiplex PCR. The instrument was an Illumina HiSeq 2000. TCRdb itself trimmed the public reads at Q25 with fastp, ran MiXCR and retained productive beta chains. Identical CDR3 proteins give one entry, which carries the most common genes and DNA. The sample profile shows 200,000 to 250,000 distinct CDR3 sequences; nearly 35% of them were found once. The biggest ten clones account for 3% to 4.5% of the sample. The sample taken for sequencing was axillary lymph node tissue. All receptors derive from a female donor with breast cancer. Some clones in this sample may be carry-over from other donors' samples.

This clonotype was picked up many times. J is TRBJ2-2 and V is TRBV5-1; no clear D. The germline V gene has CDR1 SGHRS and CDR2 YFSETQ. The CDR3 spans 14 residues. Deletions cut 2 bases from V and 3 bases from J, with 8 bases between. The CDR3: CASSFSFDTGELFF. The CDR3 DNA reads TGCGCCAGCAGCTTTTCCTTCGACACCGGGGAGCTGTTTTTT.

Points on this clonotype: A much larger clone lies one base from this, so it may be a read error. The chain employs TRBV5-1 and TRBJ1-5; a possible D gene is TRBD1 (6 bases). The length of the CDR3 is 14 residues. Germline CDR1 and CDR2: SGHRS and YFSETQ. The ends were cut back, 3 bases at V and 10 bases at J, with 17 bases in the middle. The CDR3 spells CASSWGEGGHPQHF. Here the CDR3 DNA reads TGCGCCAGCAGCTGGGGGGAGGGGGGACACCCCCAGCATTTT.

The table lists this clonotype with a few counts. The V call is TRBV6-2 or TRBV6-3, the J call TRBJ2-1; 10 nucleotides line up with TRBD2. CDR1 and CDR2 (germline): MNHEY, SVGEGT. This CDR3 is built from 18 residues. Trimming removed 5 bases from V and 5 bases from J; junction bases left unmatched: 15. The CDR3 DNA reads as TGTGCCAGCAGTCGGATCTCCCGAATAGCGGGGGGCGACAATGAGCAGTTCTTC. This sequence encodes CASSRISRIAGGDNEQFF.

The V gene is TRBV2, the J gene TRBJ1-3, with D possibly being TRBD1 (5 bases). The V end lost 7 bases, the J end lost 7 bases, and 23 bases lay between the germline ends. Looked up from germline, CDR1 is SNHLY and CDR2 is FYNNEI. CDR3 length equals 16 residues. The chain's CDR3 is CASTREMQGRGNTIYF. In DNA, the CDR3 is TGTGCCAGCACCAGAGAAATGCAAGGACGGGGGAACACCATATATTTT.

This clonotype was found many times. CDR3 amino acids: CASSSYASPADTQYF. The CDR3 DNA is TGTGCCAGCAGTTCCTACGCTAGCCCCGCAGATACGCAGTATTTT. The V and J genes are TRBV6-5 and TRBJ2-3; tentative D call: TRBD2 (5 bases). The CDR3 runs 15 residues. Trimming removed 4 bases at V and 4 bases at J, with 15 bases between. Germline values: CDR1 MNHEY, CDR2 SVGAGI.

This clonotype was found many times. This CDR3 is missing its conserved last phenylalanine or tryptophan, likely due to a read error. The limits of the CDR3 on the DNA are not certain, so only TCRdb's listed CDR3 is given. V is TRBV5-1 and J is TRBJ2-1; TRBD1 is the table's D call, not checked against the DNA. Germline loops: CDR1 SGHRS, CDR2 YFSETQ. The CDR3 length equals 13 residues, ends included. The chain's CDR3 is CASSNDLTGRRVV.

This clonotype was seen a handful of times. The chain is built from TRBV5-1 and TRBJ2-5, with 9 bases identical to TRBD2. From germline, CDR1 is SGHRS and CDR2 YFSETQ. This CDR3 region has 16 residues. The ends lost 4 bases at V and 6 bases at J; junction bases unmatched: 13. The chain's CDR3 is CASSPPGAGGRKTQYF. The CDR3 nucleotides read TGCGCCAGCAGCCCTCCGGGAGCGGGGGGCAGAAAGACCCAGTACTTC.

This clonotype was seen ten or more times. The chain links TRBV7-2 to TRBJ2-5, with 11 positions matching TRBD2. From germline, CDR1 is SGHTA and CDR2 FQGNSA. The J segment lost 2 bases and the V segment lost 0 bases, leaving 5 bases of the junction unmatched. This CDR3 region has 17 residues. The CDR3 protein is CASSLALAGGKQETQYF. In DNA form, the CDR3 reads TGTGCCAGCAGCTTAGCGTTAGCGGGAGGGAAACAAGAGACCCAGTACTTC.

This clonotype occurred many times. The chain recombines TRBV7-9 with TRBJ1-6, with D unresolved. The germline gives CDR1 SEHNR, CDR2 FQNEAQ (reference sequence). The CDR3 contains 15 residues. The ends were cut back, 5 bases at V and 8 bases at J, with 16 bases in the middle. The CDR3 here is CASSLYSARDSPLHF. The CDR3 DNA reads as TGTGCCAGCAGCCTTTACTCGGCAAGGGATTCACCCCTCCACTTT.

This clonotype was counted many times. This chain links TRBV20-1 with TRBJ2-1; D call uncertain. Trimming removed 6 bases from V and 5 bases from J, with 11 bases in between. In germline, CDR1 is DFQATT, CDR2 SNEGSKA (reference sequence). The CDR3 length is 12 residues. The CDR3 DNA reads TGCAGTGCGGCGCGTTCCGACAATGAGCAGTTCTTC. Protein product: CSAARSDNEQFF.

This clonotype has more than one count but fewer than ten. This sequence joins TRBV5-1 and TRBJ2-5; D uncertain. Germline V lookup: CDR1 SGHRS, CDR2 YFSETQ. V lost 3 bases, J lost 5 bases, and 8 bases lay in between. This CDR3 is 12 amino acids long. CDR3 residues: CASSYERETQYF. The DNA of the CDR3 is TGCGCCAGCAGCTACGAGAGGGAGACCCAGTACTTC.

This chain uses TRBV7-3 with TRBJ1-5; a weak D match, TRBD1 (6 bases). This CDR3 spans 15 amino acids. In germline, CDR1 is SGHTA, CDR2 FQGTGA. Trimming removed 5 bases from V and 5 bases from J, with 16 bases in between. The CDR3 DNA reads TGTGCCAGCAGCCAGGGGCAGGGTATTGATCAGCCCCAGCATTTT. Translation gives CASSQGQGIDQPQHF.

Here the CDR3 reads CATSSPDRARSYEQYF. In DNA form, the CDR3 reads TGTGCCACCAGCAGTCCGGACAGGGCCCGTTCCTACGAGCAGTACTTC. The J gene is TRBJ2-7, the V gene TRBV15; 8 nucleotides match TRBD1. Germline V gives CDR1 LNHNV, CDR2 YYDKDF (reference sequence). V was clipped by 3 bases and J by 1 base; unmatched bases: 8. The CDR3 is 16 residues long.